This entry describes one T cell receptor (beta chain). The V segment lost 7 bases and the J segment 5 bases; nucleotides outside the gene matches: 19. Germline CDR1 and CDR2: LNHDA and SQIVND (reference sequence). This CDR3 is 18 amino acids long. This sample stems from a study of blood T cell repertoires in COVID-19. Turning to the study itself: The United States, Italy and Spain were the sources of the acute and convalescent COVID-19 samples.

In the original analysis: Amplification from reference gene primers served as the basis for estimated nucleated cell counts. TCRdb's table, derived via immunoSEQ multiplex PCR, lists solely in-frame clones and lacks some. For V, J and clone size, that table is used; D and trimming come from the DNA. The sample consists of about 38,000 clones, 70% to 90% of them appearing once. The rearrangement uses TRBV19 and TRBJ2-1, with TRBD1 identical over 8 bases. The specimen was peripheral blood. The receptor was derived from a man aged 50 to 60 with active COVID-19. CDR3 sequence: CASTPPPPGTGNHNEQFF. The CDR3 DNA reads TGTGCCAGTACCCCACCACCCCCGGGGACAGGCAATCACAATGAGCAGTTCTTC.